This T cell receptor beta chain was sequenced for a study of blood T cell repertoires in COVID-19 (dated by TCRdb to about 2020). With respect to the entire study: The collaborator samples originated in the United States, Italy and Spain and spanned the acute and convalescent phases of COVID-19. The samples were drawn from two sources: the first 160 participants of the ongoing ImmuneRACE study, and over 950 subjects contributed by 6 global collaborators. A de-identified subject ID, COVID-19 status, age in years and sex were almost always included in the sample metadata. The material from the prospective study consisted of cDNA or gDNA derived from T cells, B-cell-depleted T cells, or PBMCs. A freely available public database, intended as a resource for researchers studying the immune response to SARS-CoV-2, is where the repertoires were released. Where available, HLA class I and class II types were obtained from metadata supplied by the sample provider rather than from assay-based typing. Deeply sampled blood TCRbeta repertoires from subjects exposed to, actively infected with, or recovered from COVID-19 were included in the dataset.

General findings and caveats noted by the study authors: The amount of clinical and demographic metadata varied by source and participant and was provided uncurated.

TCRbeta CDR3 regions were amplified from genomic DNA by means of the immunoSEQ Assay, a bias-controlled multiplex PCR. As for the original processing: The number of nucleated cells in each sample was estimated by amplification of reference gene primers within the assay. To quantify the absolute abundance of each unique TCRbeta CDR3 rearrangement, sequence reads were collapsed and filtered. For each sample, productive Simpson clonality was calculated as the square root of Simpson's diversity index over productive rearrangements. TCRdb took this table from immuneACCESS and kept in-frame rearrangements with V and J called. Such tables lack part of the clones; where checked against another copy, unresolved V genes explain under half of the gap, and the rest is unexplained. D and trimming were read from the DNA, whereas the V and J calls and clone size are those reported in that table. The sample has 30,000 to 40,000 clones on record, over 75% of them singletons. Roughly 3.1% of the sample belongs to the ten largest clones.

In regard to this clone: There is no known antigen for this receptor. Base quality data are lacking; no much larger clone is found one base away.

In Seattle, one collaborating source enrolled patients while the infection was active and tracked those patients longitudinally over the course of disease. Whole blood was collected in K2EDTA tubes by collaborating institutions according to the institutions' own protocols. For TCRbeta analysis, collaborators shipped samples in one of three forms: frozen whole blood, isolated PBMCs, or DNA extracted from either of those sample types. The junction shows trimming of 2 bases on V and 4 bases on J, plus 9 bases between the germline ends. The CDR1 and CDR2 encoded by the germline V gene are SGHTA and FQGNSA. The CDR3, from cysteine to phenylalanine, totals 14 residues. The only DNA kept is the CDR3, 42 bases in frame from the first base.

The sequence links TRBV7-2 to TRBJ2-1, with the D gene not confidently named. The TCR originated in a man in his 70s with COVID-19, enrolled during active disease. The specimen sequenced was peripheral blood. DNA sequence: TGTGCCAGCAGCTTACTATTACAGTACAATGAGCAGTTCTTC. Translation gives CASSLLLQYNEQFF.